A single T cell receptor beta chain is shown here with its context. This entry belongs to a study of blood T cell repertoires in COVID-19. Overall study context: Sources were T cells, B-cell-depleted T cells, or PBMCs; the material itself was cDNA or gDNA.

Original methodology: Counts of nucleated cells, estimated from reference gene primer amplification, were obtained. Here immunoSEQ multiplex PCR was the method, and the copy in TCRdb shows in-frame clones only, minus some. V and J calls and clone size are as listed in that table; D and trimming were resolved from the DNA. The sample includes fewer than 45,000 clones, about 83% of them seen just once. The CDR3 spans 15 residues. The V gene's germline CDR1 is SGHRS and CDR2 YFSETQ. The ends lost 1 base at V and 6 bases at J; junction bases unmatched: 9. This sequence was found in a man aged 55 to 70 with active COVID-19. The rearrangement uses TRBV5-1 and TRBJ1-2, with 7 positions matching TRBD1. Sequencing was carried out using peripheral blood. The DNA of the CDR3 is TGCGCCAGCAGCTTGACAGGGGATAATCTCAATGGCTACACCTTC. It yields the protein CASSLTGDNLNGYTF.